This paragraph reports one T cell receptor beta chain. Here immunoSEQ multiplex PCR was the method, and the copy in TCRdb shows in-frame clones only, minus some. This table has tens of thousands of clones, roughly nine tenths appearing once. The data were taken from a study of OX40 agonist ivuxolimab in advanced cancers. Turning to the study itself: Patients were given ivuxolimab, an antibody that agonizes OX40 (CD134).

The V gene end was trimmed by 3 bases and the J gene end by 6 bases; junction bases not matched to a gene: 5. The CDR3 sequence is 14 residues long. CDR1 is SGHTA and CDR2 is FQGTGA in the germline V gene. On cycle 4 day 1 and cycle 7 day 1, as well as at baseline, blood was sampled. The sequencing used CD4+ or CD8+ T cells sorted from blood, collected in a trial of the OX40 agonist ivuxolimab. This chain joins TRBV7-3 and TRBJ1-1, with TRBD1 matching over 9 bases. The sequence was collected from an adult with an advanced solid tumor such as melanoma, head and neck, liver or kidney cancer. The CDR3 loop is CASSFNRGQSEAFF. The CDR3 nucleotides are TGTGCCAGCAGCTTTAACAGGGGGCAATCTGAAGCTTTCTTT. Variable domain in full (rest from reference TRBV7-3 and TRBJ1-1): GAGVSQTPSNKVTEKGKYVELRCDPISGHTALYWYRQSLGQGPEFLIYFQGTGAADDSGLPNDRFFAVRPEGSVSTLKIQRTERGDSAVYLCASSFNRGQSEAFFGQGTRLTVV.